The rows below give T cell receptor beta chains drawn from one sample of a study of shared clonotypes between healthy human individuals. Repertoires were generated with immunoSEQ multiplex PCR, while TCRdb's copy carries only in-frame clones and drops some. The data show approximately 2.3 million clones, 80% to 95% seen once. The sample consisted of naive CD4+ T cells from PBMCs. All receptors derive from a man aged 18 to 29 in good health. Some clones in this sample may be carry-over from other donors' samples. The CDR3 runs from the conserved cysteine through the conserved F or W. Fields, in order: D gene, J gene, clone size, V gene, CDR3 DNA, CDR3 protein. The D gene is left open where the match is weak. The size entry is marked missing in some rows and otherwise reads once, few, many or a size class.

TRBD2 | TRBJ2-7 | - | TRBV5-6 | TGTGCCAGCAGCTTCGCCCGGGAGGGCGAGCAGTACTTC | CASSFAREGEQYF
TRBD2 | TRBJ2-1 | - | TRBV4-1 | TGCGCCAGCAGCCAGGGACTAGCGGGAGGAAACTCCTACAATGAGCAGTTCTTC | CASSQGLAGGNSYNEQFF
TRBD1 | TRBJ2-7 | once | TRBV5-8 | TGTGCCAGCAGCTTGGGACAGGGGAGGAGGTACGAGCAGTACTTC | CASSLGQGRRYEQYF
- | TRBJ2-3 | once | TRBV28 | TGTGCCAGCAGTTTTCGGCTGACGCAGAGCACAGATACGCAGTATTTT | CASSFRLTQSTDTQYF
- | TRBJ1-5 | - | TRBV20-1 | TGCAGTGCTCAGGGTCAGCCCCAGCATTTT | CSAQGQPQHF
- | TRBJ2-7 | once | TRBV28 | TGTGCCAGCAGTTCGCATAGGAGACGGGAGAGCTCCTACGAGCAGTACTTC | CASSSHRRRESSYEQYF
- | TRBJ2-7 | - | TRBV9 | TGTGCCAGCAGCGTGGCCGGGGGACAGTCCTACGAGCAGTACTTC | CASSVAGGQSYEQYF
- | TRBJ1-6 | - | TRBV28 | TGTGCCAGCAGTTCTACAGGGTCCTCACCCCTCCACTTT | CASSSTGSSPLHF
- | TRBJ1-3 | - | TRBV5-1 | TGCGCCAGCAGCTTGGCTTGGCAGTCTGCGGGAAACACCATATATTTT | CASSLAWQSAGNTIYF
TRBD1 | TRBJ1-3 | - | TRBV5-6 | TGTGCCAGCAGCTTGGTGTCAGGGGGCGGAAACACCATATATTTT | CASSLVSGGGNTIYF
TRBD1 | TRBJ1-2 | - | TRBV5-4 | TGTGCCAGCAGCGCAGACAGGGAGGGCTACACCTTC | CASSADREGYTF
- | TRBJ1-2 | - | TRBV28 | TGTGCCAGCACCCCCCCGGGGGCCTATGGCTACACCTTC | CASTPPGAYGYTF
- | TRBJ1-3 | once | TRBV28 | TGTGCCAGCATGCCCGAATGGATCGCAGGAAACACCATATATTTT | CASMPEWIAGNTIYF
TRBD1 | TRBJ1-5 | - | TRBV10-1 | TGCGCCAGCGAGGGTTTAGACAGGGTCGGAAATCAGCCCCAGCATTTT | CASEGLDRVGNQPQHF
TRBD2 | TRBJ2-1 | - | TRBV6-1 | TGTGCCACCACTAGCGGGAGGGCCAGGAATGAGCAGTTCTTC | CATTSGRARNEQFF
TRBD1 | TRBJ1-2 | - | TRBV4-1 | TGCGCCAGCAGCCAAAGTCCCTCGGACAGGACATATGGCTACACCTTC | CASSQSPSDRTYGYTF